This T cell receptor beta chain stems from a study of blood T cell repertoires in COVID-19. Study background: Acute and convalescent COVID-19 specimens originated in the United States, Italy and Spain.

Authors' analysis steps: Scientists estimated how many nucleated cells there were by amplifying reference gene primers. Only in-frame clones appear in the TCRdb table, and some are missing; sequencing was by immunoSEQ multiplex PCR. That table is the source of V, J and clone size, and D and trimming were worked out from the DNA. The sample has over 250,000 clones; roughly 88% are singletons. This CDR3 is 15 amino acids long. Trimming at V came to 1 base and at J to 7 bases, leaving 3 bases not matched to a gene. Germline CDR1 reads SGHVS; CDR2 reads FQNEAQ. Sequenced: peripheral blood. The clonotype comes from a woman between 65 and 79 years old with acute or convalescent COVID-19. The chain carries TRBV7-8 and TRBJ1-5; 11 nucleotides align to TRBD1. CDR3 residues: CASSLGTGGGQPQHF. The CDR3 DNA sequence: TGTGCCAGCAGCTTAGGGACAGGGGGCGGGCAGCCCCAGCATTTT.